This T cell receptor beta chain comes out of a study of response to subunit inactivated influenza vaccine. Study-wide findings and caveats: T cells newly recruited by each seasonal influenza vaccination are few, the authors suggested.

The ends were cut back, 6 bases at V and 0 bases at J, with 5 bases in the middle. Germline lookup yields CDR1 ENHRY and CDR2 SYGVKD. This CDR3 region has 13 residues. Note on this clonotype: Its antigen is unknown.

TCRdb reprocessed the RT-PCR reads via MiXCR and lists one record per CDR3 protein. The repertoire holds around 520,000 distinct CDR3 sequences, with about 25% as singletons. The chain links TRBV10-3 to TRBJ2-2; D is unresolved. Sequenced material: CD4+ T cells sorted from PBMCs, taken less than 6 days after vaccination. This clonotype originated in a man in his forties or fifties who received an inactivated influenza vaccine. DNA for the CDR3: TGTGCCATCAGGCTGACGAACACCGGGGAGCTGTTTTTT. It encodes CAIRLTNTGELFF.